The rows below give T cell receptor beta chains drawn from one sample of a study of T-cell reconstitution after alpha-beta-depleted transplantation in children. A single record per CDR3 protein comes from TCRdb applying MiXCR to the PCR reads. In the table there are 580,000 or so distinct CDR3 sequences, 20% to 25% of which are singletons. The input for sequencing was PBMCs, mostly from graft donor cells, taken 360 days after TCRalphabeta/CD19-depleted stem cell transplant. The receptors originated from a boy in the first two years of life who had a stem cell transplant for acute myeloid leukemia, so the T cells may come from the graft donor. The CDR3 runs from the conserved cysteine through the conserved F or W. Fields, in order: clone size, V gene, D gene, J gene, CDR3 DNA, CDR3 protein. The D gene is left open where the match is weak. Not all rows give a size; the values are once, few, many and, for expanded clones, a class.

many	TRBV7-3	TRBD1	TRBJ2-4	TGTGCCAGCAGCCCTACCTCCCTGACAGGGGTGCCCTTCGGGGCCAAAAACATTCAGTACTTC	CASSPTSLTGVPFGAKNIQYF
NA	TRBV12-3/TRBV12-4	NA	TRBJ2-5	TGTGCCAGCAGTGTGACTCTTTTGACCAGGTACCAAGAGACCCAGTACTTC	CASSVTLLTRYQETQYF
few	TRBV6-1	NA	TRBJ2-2	TGTGCCAGCAGTGAATTAGTCAACTTCAACACCGGGGAGCTGTTTTTT	CASSELVNFNTGELFF
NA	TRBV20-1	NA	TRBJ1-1	TGCAGTGCGAACAACCGGACGGGACTTCCGAACACTGAAGCTTTCTTT	CSANNRTGLPNTEAFF
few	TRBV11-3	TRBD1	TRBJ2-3	TGTGCCAGCAGCTTGAGCCACAGGGGACCCCTCACAGATACGCAGTATTTT	CASSLSHRGPLTDTQYF
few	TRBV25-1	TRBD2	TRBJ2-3	TGTGCCAGCAGTGAATCAGCGGGGGGACGGACAGATACGCAGTATTTT	CASSESAGGRTDTQYF
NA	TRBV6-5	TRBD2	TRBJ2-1	TGTGCCAGCAGTTACGGGGTTGGTGGGCTAGCGGGGGCGAATGAGCAGTTCTTC	CASSYGVGGLAGANEQFF
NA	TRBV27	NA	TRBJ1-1	TGTGCCAGCGGTCGTCCAAGAGGGAACACTGAAGCTTTCTTT	CASGRPRGNTEAFF
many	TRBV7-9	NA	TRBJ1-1	TGTGCCAGCAGCTCCTACAGGGACATGAACACTGAAGCTTTCTTT	CASSSYRDMNTEAFF
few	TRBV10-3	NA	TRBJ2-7	TGTGCCATCAGTGATTGGGAGCAGGCCTACGAGCAGTACTTC	CAISDWEQAYEQYF
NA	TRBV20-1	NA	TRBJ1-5	TGCAGTGCTAGAGAAGGTAGCAATCAGCCCCAGCATTTT	CSAREGSNQPQHF
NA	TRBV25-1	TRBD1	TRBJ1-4	TGTGCCAGTCAGAGACAGGGAGGAGAAAAACTGTTTTTT	CASQRQGGEKLFF
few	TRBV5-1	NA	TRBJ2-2	TGCGCCAGCAGCTCCCCCGGGACCGGGGAGCTGTTTTTT	CASSSPGTGELFF
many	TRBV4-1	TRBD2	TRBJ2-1	TGCGCCAGCAGCCAAGCGCCTAGCGGGGTTTCCTACAATGAGCAGTTCTTC	CASSQAPSGVSYNEQFF
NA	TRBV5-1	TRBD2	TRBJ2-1	TGCGCCAGTTCTCGGGGGGAGAACAATGAGCAGTTCTTC	CASSRGENNEQFF
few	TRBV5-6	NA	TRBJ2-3	TGTGCCAGCAGCACAGGGACCACCGGAGATACGCAGTATTTT	CASSTGTTGDTQYF
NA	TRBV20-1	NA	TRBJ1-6	TGCAGTGCTAGACTCACAGATAATTCACCCCTCCACTTT	CSARLTDNSPLHF
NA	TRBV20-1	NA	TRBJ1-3	TGCAGTGCCCCCAGGGCACCTGGAAACACCATATATTTT	CSAPRAPGNTIYF
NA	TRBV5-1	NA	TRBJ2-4	TGCGCCAGCAGCCCACAAGACAAGGTGGGACTTAACATTCAGTACTTC	CASSPQDKVGLNIQYF
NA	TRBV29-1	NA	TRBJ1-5	TGCAGCGTTGTTGGCCTCGGTGGACCCCAGCATTTT	CSVVGLGGPQHF
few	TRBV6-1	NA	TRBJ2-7	TGTGCCAGCAGTCAACTGGGGGGGCGATACGAGCAGTACTTC	CASSQLGGRYEQYF
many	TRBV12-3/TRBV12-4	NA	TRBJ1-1	TGTGCCAGCAGTCTCAGGGCCCTGAACACTGAAGCTTTCTTT	CASSLRALNTEAFF
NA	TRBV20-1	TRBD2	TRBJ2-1	TGCTGTGCTAGTCCCCTAGCGGGGGACTTCTCCTACAATGAGCAGTTCTTC	CCASPLAGDFSYNEQFF
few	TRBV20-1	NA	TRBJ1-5	TGCAGTGCTAAACAGTATAGCAATCAGCCCCAGCATTTT	CSAKQYSNQPQHF
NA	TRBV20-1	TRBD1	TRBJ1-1	TGCAGTGCTAGAGATCGTGACAGGGCGATCGCGCTGAACACTGAAGCTTTCTTT	CSARDRDRAIALNTEAFF
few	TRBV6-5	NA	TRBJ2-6	TGTGCCAGCAGTTATGGGGGCTACTCTGGGGCCAACGTCCTGACTTTC	CASSYGGYSGANVLTF
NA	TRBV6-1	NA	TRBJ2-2	TGTGCCAGCGACCTCCGGGGGGCCGCAGGGGAGCTGTTTTTT	CASDLRGAAGELFF
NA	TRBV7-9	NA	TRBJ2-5	TGTGCCAGCAGCACCCGGCGAGAGACCCAGTACTTC	CASSTRRETQYF
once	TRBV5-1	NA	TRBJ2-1	TGCGCCAGCAGCCCGGACGTAGAATACAATGAGCAGTTCTTC	CASSPDVEYNEQFF
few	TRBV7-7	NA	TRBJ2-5	TGTGCCAGCAGCTTAGCGTACTGGGAGACCCAGTACTTC	CASSLAYWETQYF
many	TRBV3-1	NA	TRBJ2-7	TGTGCCAGCAGCCAAGTTAAGTCGGGACTCCGATCCTACGAGCAGTACTTC	CASSQVKSGLRSYEQYF
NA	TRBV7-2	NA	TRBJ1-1	TGTGCCAGCAGCCTCGAGGGCGCGGACACTGAAGCTTTCTTT	CASSLEGADTEAFF